Sequencing of this TCR beta chain was carried out in a study of blood T cells in healthy people across ages. Using a J-beta primer mix together with a sample-barcoded 5' primer, a second PCR was run for roughly 7 to 11 cycles. Tagging of each cDNA molecule was performed by a template-switch adaptor with 12 random nucleotides. TCRdb re-called the 5' RACE reads through MiXCR, storing one row per CDR3 protein. This table has about 670,000 distinct CDR3 sequences, around 52% appearing once. The study, taken as a whole, reports: Percentage of naive T cells showed a strong correlation with TCR beta diversity. Estimates of total diversity, which came from one million sequenced T cells, were considered to be underestimates.

With respect to this clonotype: Its antigen is currently unknown.

Trimming took 1 base from V and 5 from J, leaving 14 bases between them. Germline V gene lookup returns CDR1 LNHNV and CDR2 YYDKDF (reference sequence). The CDR3 contains 15 residues. Extraction of total RNA produced a minimum of 5 micrograms from each sample. The chain recombines TRBV15 with TRBJ1-2; D remains unclear. The source of this sequence is a woman older than 75 in good health. Sequences were obtained from blood. The CDR3 sequence is CATSRGNDRGYGYTF. The CDR3 nucleotides are TGTGCCACCAGCAGAGGGAATGACCGCGGATATGGCTACACCTTC.